The text below deals with one TCR beta chain. Its antigen is not known. The data belong to a study of shared clonotypes between healthy human individuals. Points from the study as a whole: Clonotypes shared by all four donors outscored non-shared clonotypes in generation probability. Generally, naive subsets came out with larger estimated richness than memory subsets.

An approximately 200 ng quantity of DNA, 32,000 or so T cell genomes, went into the sorted-subset replicate PCRs. The protocol was immunoSEQ multiplex PCR, while the TCRdb copy is restricted to in-frame clones and leaves out a portion. The sample holds around 2,000,000 clones, roughly 96% seen once. The TCR originated in a man aged 18-30 years in good health. The sample taken for sequencing was naive CD4+ T cells sorted from blood. Subset here: CD45RA+ positively selected.

DNA for the CDR3: TGTGCCAGCAGTTACGACGCGGGATCCTACGAGCAGTACTTC. Residues: CASSYDAGSYEQYF. V usage is TRBV6-5 and J usage is TRBJ2-7, with D perhaps TRBD2 (6 bases). The CDR3 is made up of 14 amino acids. V was pared by 2 bases and J by 1 base, with 9 bases between. Germline loops: CDR1 MNHEY, CDR2 SVGAGI.